The clone carrying this T cell receptor (beta chain) turned up a few times. Its antigen is as yet unknown. These data come from a study of blood T cells in healthy people across ages. Study-level results: Naive T cell percentage and TCR beta diversity correlated strongly.

Alongside a J-beta primer mix, a sample-barcoded 5' primer served in a second PCR lasting about 6 to 11 cycles. No fewer than 3 million CDR3-containing paired-end reads came from each sample. TCRdb passed the 5' RACE reads through MiXCR, listing each CDR3 protein once. The sample lists approximately 1,100,000 distinct CDR3 sequences; 35% to 55% were seen once. The study drew donors from healthy Caucasian individuals in Russia aged about 6 to 90. Researchers isolated at least 7 million PBMCs per sample. The clonotype was recovered from a woman aged 60-75 years in good health. Sequenced sample: blood.

The CDR3 protein is CASSIAGDEQYF. Written as DNA, the CDR3 is TGCGCCAGCAGCATCGCAGGGGACGAGCAGTACTTC. The rearrangement joins TRBV5-1 to TRBJ2-5, with a possible D match to TRBD1 (6 bases). The DNA end favors TRBJ2-7, so the J call may be wrong. The CDR3 is 12 residues long. Germline V CDR1 and CDR2: SGHRS, YFSETQ.